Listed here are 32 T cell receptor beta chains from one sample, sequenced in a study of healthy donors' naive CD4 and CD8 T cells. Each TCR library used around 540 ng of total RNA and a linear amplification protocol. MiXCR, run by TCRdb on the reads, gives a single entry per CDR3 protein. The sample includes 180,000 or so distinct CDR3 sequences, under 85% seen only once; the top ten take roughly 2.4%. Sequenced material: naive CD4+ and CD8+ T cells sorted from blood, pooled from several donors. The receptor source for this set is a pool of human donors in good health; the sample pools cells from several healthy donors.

CDR3 in amino acids: CASSPRDSNTEAFF. CDR3 DNA: TGCGCCAGCAGCCCCCGGGACTCCAACACTGAAGCTTTCTTT. The chain links TRBV5-1 to TRBJ1-1; the D gene is possibly TRBD1 (5 bases). Germline-derived CDR1 and CDR2 are SGHRS and YFSETQ. The V gene lost 4 bases and the J gene lost 2 bases, with 12 bases spanning the gap. This CDR3 comprises 14 residues.

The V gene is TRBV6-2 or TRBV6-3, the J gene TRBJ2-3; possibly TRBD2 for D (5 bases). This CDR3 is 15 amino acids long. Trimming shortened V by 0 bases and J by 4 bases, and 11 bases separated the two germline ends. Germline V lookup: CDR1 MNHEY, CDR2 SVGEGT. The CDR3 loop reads CASSYSRAMADTQYF. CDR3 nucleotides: TGTGCCAGCAGTTACTCGAGGGCTATGGCAGATACGCAGTATTTT.

The CDR3 bases are TGCGCCAGCAGCTTGAGGGGGACAGGGCCCTTCGGGGCCAACGTCCTGACTTTC. It codes for CASSLRGTGPFGANVLTF. The rearrangement uses TRBV5-1 and TRBJ2-6; 9 nucleotides line up with TRBD1. The V and J ends lost 1 base and 4 bases, in that order; junction bases with no gene match: 9. This CDR3 contains 18 residues. CDR1 is SGHRS and CDR2 is YFSETQ in the germline V gene.

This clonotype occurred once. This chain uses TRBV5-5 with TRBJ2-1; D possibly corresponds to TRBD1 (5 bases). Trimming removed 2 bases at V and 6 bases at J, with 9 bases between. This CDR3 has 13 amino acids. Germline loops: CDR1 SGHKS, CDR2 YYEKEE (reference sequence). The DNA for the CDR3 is TGTGCCAGCAGCTTCGGCAGGGTCAATGAGCAGTTCTTC. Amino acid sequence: CASSFGRVNEQFF.

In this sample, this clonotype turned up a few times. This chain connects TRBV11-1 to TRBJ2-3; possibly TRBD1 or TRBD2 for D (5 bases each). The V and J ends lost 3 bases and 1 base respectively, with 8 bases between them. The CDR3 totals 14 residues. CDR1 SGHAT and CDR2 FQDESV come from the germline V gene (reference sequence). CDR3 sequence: CASSLQGGTDTQYF. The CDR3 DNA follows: TGTGCCAGCAGCTTGCAGGGAGGCACAGATACGCAGTATTTT.

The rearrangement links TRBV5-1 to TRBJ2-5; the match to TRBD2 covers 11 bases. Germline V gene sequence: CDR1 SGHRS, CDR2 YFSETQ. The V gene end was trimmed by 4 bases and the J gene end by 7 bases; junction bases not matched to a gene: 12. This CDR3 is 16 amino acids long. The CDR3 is CASSPDPSGRLGTQYF. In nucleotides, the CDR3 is TGCGCCAGCAGCCCGGACCCTAGCGGGAGGCTGGGGACCCAGTACTTC.

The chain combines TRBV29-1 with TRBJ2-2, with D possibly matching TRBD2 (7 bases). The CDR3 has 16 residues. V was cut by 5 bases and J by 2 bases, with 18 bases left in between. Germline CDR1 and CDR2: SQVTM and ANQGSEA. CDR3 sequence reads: CSVTIGSGTNTGELFF. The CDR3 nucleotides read TGCAGCGTTACAATTGGAAGCGGGACAAACACCGGGGAGCTGTTTTTT.

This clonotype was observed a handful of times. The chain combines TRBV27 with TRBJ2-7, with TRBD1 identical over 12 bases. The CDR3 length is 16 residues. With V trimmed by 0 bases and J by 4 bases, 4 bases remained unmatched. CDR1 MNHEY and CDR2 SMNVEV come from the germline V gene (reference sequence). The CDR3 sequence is CASSLSGQGAGYEQYF. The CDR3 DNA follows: TGTGCCAGCAGTTTATCGGGACAGGGGGCCGGATACGAGCAGTACTTC.

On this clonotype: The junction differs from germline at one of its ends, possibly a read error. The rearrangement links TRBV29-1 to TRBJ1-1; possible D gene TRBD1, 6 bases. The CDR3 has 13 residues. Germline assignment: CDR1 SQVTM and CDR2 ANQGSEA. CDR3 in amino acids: CSAENRAGTEAFF. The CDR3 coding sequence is TGCAGCGCTGAAAACAGGGCTGGGACTGAAGCCTTCTTT.

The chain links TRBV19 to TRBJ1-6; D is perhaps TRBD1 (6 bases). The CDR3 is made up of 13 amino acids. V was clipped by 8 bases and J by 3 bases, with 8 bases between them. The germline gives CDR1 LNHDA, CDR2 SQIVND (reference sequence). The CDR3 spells CASQDSYNSPLHF. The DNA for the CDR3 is TGTGCCAGTCAGGACAGCTATAATTCACCCCTCCACTTT. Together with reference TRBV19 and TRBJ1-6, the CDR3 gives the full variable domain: DGGITQSPKYLFRKEGQNVTLSCEQNLNHDAMYWYRQDPGQGLRLIYYSQIVNDFQKGDIAEGYSVSREKKESFPLTVTSAQKNPTAFYLCASQDSYNSPLHFGNGTRLTVT.

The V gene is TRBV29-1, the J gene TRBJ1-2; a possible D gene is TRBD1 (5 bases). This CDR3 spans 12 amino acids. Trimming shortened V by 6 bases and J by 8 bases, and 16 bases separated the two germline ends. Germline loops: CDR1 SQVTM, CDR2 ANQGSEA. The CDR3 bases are TGCAGCGTAAGCACAGGTGTAGGGGGCTACACCTTC. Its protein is CSVSTGVGGYTF.

CDR3 in DNA: TGTGCCAGCAGTTACTTCCGATCATTTTCCTACGAGCAGTACTTC. Amino acid sequence: CASSYFRSFSYEQYF. The V and J genes are TRBV6-5 and TRBJ2-7; D not certain. Germline V gene lookup returns CDR1 MNHEY and CDR2 SVGAGI. The CDR3 sequence is 15 residues long. The V gene lost 1 base and the J gene lost 1 base, with 11 bases spanning the gap.

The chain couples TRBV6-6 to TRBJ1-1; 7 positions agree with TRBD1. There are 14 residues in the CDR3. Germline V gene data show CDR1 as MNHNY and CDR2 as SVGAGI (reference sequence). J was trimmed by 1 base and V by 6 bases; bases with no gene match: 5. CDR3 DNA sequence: TGTGCCAGCAGCTGGGACAGCCGGAACACTGAAGCTTTCTTT. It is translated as CASSWDSRNTEAFF.

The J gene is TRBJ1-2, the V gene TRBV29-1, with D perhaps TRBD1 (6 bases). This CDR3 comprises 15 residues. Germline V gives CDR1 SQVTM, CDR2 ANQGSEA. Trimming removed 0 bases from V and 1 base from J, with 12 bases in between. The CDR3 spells CSVEERAGVNYGYTF. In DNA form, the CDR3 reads TGCAGCGTTGAAGAGAGGGCAGGGGTTAACTATGGCTACACCTTC.

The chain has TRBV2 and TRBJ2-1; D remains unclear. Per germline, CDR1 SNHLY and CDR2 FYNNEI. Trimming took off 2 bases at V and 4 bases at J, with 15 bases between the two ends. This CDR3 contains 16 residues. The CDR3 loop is CASSERSSSRYNEQFF. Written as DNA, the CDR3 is TGTGCCAGCAGTGAAAGGTCCAGTAGCAGATACAATGAGCAGTTCTTC.

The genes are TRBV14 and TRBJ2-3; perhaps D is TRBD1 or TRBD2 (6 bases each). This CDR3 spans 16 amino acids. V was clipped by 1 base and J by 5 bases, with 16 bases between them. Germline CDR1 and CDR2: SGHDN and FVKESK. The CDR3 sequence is CASSQVSLQGGDTQYF. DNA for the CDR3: TGTGCCAGCAGCCAAGTGTCCCTACAGGGAGGAGATACGCAGTATTTT.

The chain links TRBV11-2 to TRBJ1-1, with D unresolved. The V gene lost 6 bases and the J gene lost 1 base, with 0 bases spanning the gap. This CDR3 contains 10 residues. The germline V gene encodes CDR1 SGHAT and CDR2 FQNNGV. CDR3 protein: CASRNTEAFF. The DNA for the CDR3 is TGTGCCAGCAGGAACACTGAAGCTTTCTTT.

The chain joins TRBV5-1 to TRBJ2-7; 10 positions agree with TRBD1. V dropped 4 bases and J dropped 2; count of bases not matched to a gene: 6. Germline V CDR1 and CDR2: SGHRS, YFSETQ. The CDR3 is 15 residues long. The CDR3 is CASSAAGTGAYEQYF. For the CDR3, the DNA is TGCGCCAGCAGCGCCGCCGGGACAGGGGCCTACGAGCAGTACTTC.

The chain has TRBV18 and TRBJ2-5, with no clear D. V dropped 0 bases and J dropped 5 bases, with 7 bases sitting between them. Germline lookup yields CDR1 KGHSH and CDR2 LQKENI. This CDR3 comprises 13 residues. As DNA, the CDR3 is TGTGCCAGCTCACCACCAGGGATGGAGACCCAGTACTTC. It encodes CASSPPGMETQYF.

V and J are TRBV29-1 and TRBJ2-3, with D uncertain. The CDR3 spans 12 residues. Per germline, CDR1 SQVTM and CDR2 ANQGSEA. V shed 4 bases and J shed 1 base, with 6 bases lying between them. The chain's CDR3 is CSVGRRTDTQYF. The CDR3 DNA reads TGCAGCGTTGGGCGTCGCACAGATACGCAGTATTTT.

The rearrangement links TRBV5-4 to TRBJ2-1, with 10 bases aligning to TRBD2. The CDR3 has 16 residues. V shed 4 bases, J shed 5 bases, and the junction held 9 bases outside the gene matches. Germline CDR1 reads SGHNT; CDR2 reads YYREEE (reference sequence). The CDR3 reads CASSPPTSGVHNEQFF. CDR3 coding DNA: TGTGCCAGCAGCCCTCCTACTAGCGGGGTCCACAATGAGCAGTTCTTC.

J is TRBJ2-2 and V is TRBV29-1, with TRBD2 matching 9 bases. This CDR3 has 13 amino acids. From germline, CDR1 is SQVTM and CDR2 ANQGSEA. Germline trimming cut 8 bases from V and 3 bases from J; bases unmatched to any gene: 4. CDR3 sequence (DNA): TGCAGCCATCGGACTAGCGACACCGGGGAGCTGTTTTTT. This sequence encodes CSHRTSDTGELFF.

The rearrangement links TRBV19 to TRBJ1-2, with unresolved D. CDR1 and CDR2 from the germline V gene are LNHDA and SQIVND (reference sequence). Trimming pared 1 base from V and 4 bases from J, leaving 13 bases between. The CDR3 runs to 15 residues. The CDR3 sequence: CASSIGFGGGYGYTF. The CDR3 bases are TGTGCCAGTAGTATAGGATTCGGCGGAGGCTATGGCTACACCTTC.

The CDR3 coding sequence is TGCGCCAGCAGCGTACTAACAGGGGGCACTGAAGCTTTCTTT. Translation: CASSVLTGGTEAFF. V usage is TRBV5-1 and J usage is TRBJ1-1; TRBD1 matches at 8 bases. The CDR3 extends over 14 amino acids. CDR1 is SGHRS, CDR2 YFSETQ, per germline. After removal of 4 bases from V and 4 bases from J, the junction contained 6 bases not matched to a gene.

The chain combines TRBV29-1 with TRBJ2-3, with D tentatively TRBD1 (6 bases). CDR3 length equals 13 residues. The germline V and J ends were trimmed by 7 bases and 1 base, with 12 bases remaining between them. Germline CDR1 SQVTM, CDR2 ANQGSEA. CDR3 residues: CSEQGMGTDTQYF. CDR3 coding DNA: TGCAGCGAACAGGGTATGGGCACAGATACGCAGTATTTT.

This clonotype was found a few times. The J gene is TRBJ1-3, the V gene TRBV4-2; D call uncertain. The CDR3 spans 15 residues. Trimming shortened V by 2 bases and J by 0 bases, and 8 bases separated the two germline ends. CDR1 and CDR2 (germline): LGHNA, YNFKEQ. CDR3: CASSQQPTSGNTIYF. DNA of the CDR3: TGTGCCAGCAGCCAACAGCCTACCTCTGGAAACACCATATATTTT.

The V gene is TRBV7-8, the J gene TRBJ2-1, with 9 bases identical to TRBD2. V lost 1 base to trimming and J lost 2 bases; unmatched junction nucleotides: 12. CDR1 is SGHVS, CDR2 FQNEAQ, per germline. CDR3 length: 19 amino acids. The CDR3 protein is CASSLVSRLAEAAYNEQFF. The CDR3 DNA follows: TGTGCCAGCAGCTTAGTTTCGCGACTAGCGGAAGCCGCCTACAATGAGCAGTTCTTC.

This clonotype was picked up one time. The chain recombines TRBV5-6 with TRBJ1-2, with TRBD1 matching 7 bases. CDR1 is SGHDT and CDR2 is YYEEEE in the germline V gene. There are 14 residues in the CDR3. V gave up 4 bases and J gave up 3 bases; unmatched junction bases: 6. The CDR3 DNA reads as TGTGCCAGCAGCGATGGGGACAGCGACTATGGCTACACCTTC. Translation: CASSDGDSDYGYTF.

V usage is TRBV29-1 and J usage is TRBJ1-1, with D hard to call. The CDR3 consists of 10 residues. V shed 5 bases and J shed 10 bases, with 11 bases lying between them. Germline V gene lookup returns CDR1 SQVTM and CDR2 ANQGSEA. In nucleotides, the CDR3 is TGCAGCGTTTTGGGCCGAGGAGCTTTCTTT. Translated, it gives CSVLGRGAFF.

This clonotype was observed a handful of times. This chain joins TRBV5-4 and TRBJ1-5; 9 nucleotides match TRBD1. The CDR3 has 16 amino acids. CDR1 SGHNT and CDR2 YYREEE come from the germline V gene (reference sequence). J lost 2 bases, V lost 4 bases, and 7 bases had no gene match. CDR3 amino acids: CASSLGTGSGNQPQHF. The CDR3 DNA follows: TGTGCCAGCAGCCTCGGGACAGGGTCGGGCAATCAGCCCCAGCATTTT.

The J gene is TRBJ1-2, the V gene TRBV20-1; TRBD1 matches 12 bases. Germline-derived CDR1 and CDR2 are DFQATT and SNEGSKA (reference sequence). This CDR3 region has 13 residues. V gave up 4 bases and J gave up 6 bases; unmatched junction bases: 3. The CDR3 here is CSAKGQGANGYTF. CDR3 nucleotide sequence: TGCAGTGCTAAGGGACAGGGGGCGAATGGCTACACCTTC.

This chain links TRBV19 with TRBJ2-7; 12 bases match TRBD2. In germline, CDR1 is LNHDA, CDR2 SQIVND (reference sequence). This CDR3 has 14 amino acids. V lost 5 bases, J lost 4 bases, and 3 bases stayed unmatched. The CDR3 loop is CASSPSGRVYEQYF. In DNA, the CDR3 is TGTGCCAGTAGTCCTAGCGGGAGGGTGTACGAGCAGTACTTC.